These T cell receptor beta chains were read from a single sample in a study of cytomegalovirus exposure and HLA in healthy donors. The method was immunoSEQ multiplex PCR; TCRdb's version includes in-frame clones alone and lacks a portion of them. The data show approximately 190,000 clones, 65% to 85% seen once. The sequenced sample consisted of PBMCs. These receptors all come from a man in his fifties or sixties in good health and CMV-seronegative. Both conserved end residues are part of each CDR3. The D gene is left open where the match is weak.

CDR3 protein: CAITSTGGDGYTF
V gene: TRBV10-3
D gene: TRBD1
J gene: TRBJ1-2

CDR3 protein: CASSRQGNQPQHF
V gene: TRBV19
D gene: TRBD1
J gene: TRBJ1-5

CDR3 protein: CSVLTAPNEKLFF
V gene: TRBV29-1
D gene: -
J gene: TRBJ1-4

CDR3 protein: CSAGVGYEQYF
V gene: TRBV29-1
D gene: -
J gene: TRBJ2-7

CDR3 protein: CASSPGQVESLPLHF
V gene: TRBV4-3
D gene: TRBD1
J gene: TRBJ1-6

CDR3 protein: CASSPASGQYNEQFF
V gene: TRBV7-9
D gene: TRBD1
J gene: TRBJ2-1

CDR3 protein: CSGSFRTGSNEQFF
V gene: TRBV29-1
D gene: TRBD1
J gene: TRBJ2-1

CDR3 protein: CASSLDSGSAAFF
V gene: TRBV13
D gene: -
J gene: TRBJ1-1

CDR3 protein: CASSPPGAPYGYTF
V gene: TRBV7-2
D gene: -
J gene: TRBJ1-2

CDR3 protein: CASSSSGGVPETQYF
V gene: TRBV7-9
D gene: TRBD2
J gene: TRBJ2-5

CDR3 protein: CARQRGRTNYGYTF
V gene: TRBV4-3
D gene: -
J gene: TRBJ1-2

CDR3 protein: CASSVGSPRNQPDTQYF
V gene: TRBV9
D gene: -
J gene: TRBJ2-3

CDR3 protein: CASSLSSERSYEQYF
V gene: TRBV27
D gene: -
J gene: TRBJ2-7

CDR3 protein: CASSQGGAMPEAFF
V gene: TRBV4-2
D gene: -
J gene: TRBJ1-1

CDR3 protein: CASSVASSSYNEQFF
V gene: TRBV7-9
D gene: -
J gene: TRBJ2-1

CDR3 protein: CASSGRGTDTQYF
V gene: TRBV7-2
D gene: -
J gene: TRBJ2-3